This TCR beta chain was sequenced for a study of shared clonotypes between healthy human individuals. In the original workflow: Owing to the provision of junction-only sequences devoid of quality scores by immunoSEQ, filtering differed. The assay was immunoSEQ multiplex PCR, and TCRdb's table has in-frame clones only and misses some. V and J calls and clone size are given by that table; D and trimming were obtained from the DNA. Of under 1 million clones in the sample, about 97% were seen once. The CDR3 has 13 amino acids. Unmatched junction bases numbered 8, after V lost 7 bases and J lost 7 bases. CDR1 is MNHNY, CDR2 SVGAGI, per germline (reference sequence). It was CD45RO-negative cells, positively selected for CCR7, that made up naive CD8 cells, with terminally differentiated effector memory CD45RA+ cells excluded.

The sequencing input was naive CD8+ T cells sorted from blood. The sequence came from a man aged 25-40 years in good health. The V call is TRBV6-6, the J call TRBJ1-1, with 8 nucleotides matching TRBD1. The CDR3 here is CASTWTGTGEAFF. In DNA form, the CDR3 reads TGTGCCAGCACCTGGACCGGGACAGGTGAAGCTTTCTTT.